This entry lists 16 T cell receptor beta chains sequenced from one sample in a study of Graves' ophthalmopathy and Graves' hyperthyroidism listed by TCRdb under 2018. Instrument on record: Illumina HiSeq 2000. TCR beta CDR3 regions were amplified from RNA transcripts for repertoire sequencing. The first round of RT-PCR was done with HTBI primers and the Qiagen OneStep RT-PCR kit, and was followed by a second round of multiplex PCR, then size selection and purification. In-frame beta chains were kept once TCRdb had trimmed the public reads at Q25 with fastp and called clones with MiXCR. Rows merge per CDR3 protein into single entries with the most common DNA and genes. Across this sample there are about 210,000 distinct CDR3 sequences, with roughly 29% seen only once. The ten biggest clones cover 9.1% of the sample. Specimen: peripheral blood. These receptors all come from a man in his fifties or sixties with Graves' ophthalmopathy. Donor details come from another sample of the same person, matched by shared clones.

The chain links TRBV29-1 to TRBJ2-7, with TRBD1 matching over 8 bases. V lost 1 base, J lost 2 bases, and 4 bases stayed unmatched. This CDR3 is built from 14 residues. The V gene's germline CDR1 is SQVTM and CDR2 ANQGSEA. The CDR3 DNA reads as TGCAGCGTTGAAGGGACAGGGAACACCTACGAGCAGTACTTC. This encodes CSVEGTGNTYEQYF.

This clonotype was counted at least ten times. This chain connects TRBV27 to TRBJ2-2; D possibly corresponds to TRBD1 (6 bases). Deletions cut 2 bases from V and 7 bases from J, with 8 bases between. CDR3 length: 13 residues. Looked up from germline, CDR1 is MNHEY and CDR2 is SMNVEV (reference sequence). The CDR3 DNA follows: TGTGCCAGCAGTTTAGCAGGGGACGGGGAGCTGTTTTTT. Translated: CASSLAGDGELFF.

Many counts were recorded for this clonotype. V gene TRBV7-6 combines with J gene TRBJ1-3; D unclear. V was pared by 1 base and J by 0 bases, with 7 bases between. Germline V lookup: CDR1 SGHVS, CDR2 FNYEAQ. CDR3 size: 15 residues. Written as DNA, the CDR3 is TGTGCCAGCAGCTTAGGTGCAGGCTCTGGAAACACCATATATTTT. Translated, it gives CASSLGAGSGNTIYF.

In DNA form, the CDR3 reads TGTGCCAGCAGTGGGACAGGTTATGGCTACACCTTC. Protein product: CASSGTGYGYTF. This chain joins TRBV6-1 and TRBJ1-2; 7 nucleotides align to TRBD1. V gave up 4 bases and J gave up 5 bases; unmatched junction bases: 1. The CDR3 length is 12 residues. Germline CDR1 reads MNHNS; CDR2 reads SASEGT.

This clonotype was counted ten times or more. The chain links TRBV28 to TRBJ1-1; TRBD1 matches at 9 bases. V shed 5 bases and J 1 base; nucleotides not matched to a gene: 5. The CDR3 sequence is 15 residues long. Looked up from germline, CDR1 is MDHEN and CDR2 is SYDVKM. CDR3 amino acids: CASSIQGATNTEAFF. The CDR3 nucleotides read TGTGCCAGCAGTATACAGGGGGCGACGAACACTGAAGCTTTCTTT.

Ten or more counts support this clonotype. The gene calls are TRBV11-2 and TRBJ2-2; D is uncertain. The germline V gene encodes CDR1 SGHAT and CDR2 FQNNGV. Trimming took off 5 bases at V and 4 bases at J, with 8 bases between the two ends. This CDR3 comprises 13 residues. In DNA form, the CDR3 reads TGTGCCAGCAGCCCGCTTATCACCGGGGAGCTGTTTTTT. It codes for CASSPLITGELFF.

This clonotype was seen repeatedly, ten times or more. V usage is TRBV6-5 and J usage is TRBJ1-2; TRBD1 agrees at 9 bases. The V gene's germline CDR1 is MNHEY and CDR2 SVGAGI. The CDR3 is 16 residues long. Trimming removed 6 bases from V and 4 bases from J; junction bases left unmatched: 12. This CDR3 is CASRPPGTGTFYGYTF. The CDR3 DNA follows: TGTGCCAGCAGGCCCCCCGGGACAGGGACGTTCTATGGCTACACCTTC.

The V gene is TRBV29-1, the J gene TRBJ2-5; TRBD1 aligns across 7 bases. Germline trimming cut 3 bases from V and 2 bases from J; bases unmatched to any gene: 3. The V gene's germline CDR1 is SQVTM and CDR2 ANQGSEA. The CDR3 runs 13 residues. This CDR3 reads CSVEGTVQETQYF. CDR3 in DNA: TGCAGCGTTGAGGGGACAGTACAAGAGACCCAGTACTTC.

The chain links TRBV19 to TRBJ2-4; no firm D call. Trimming removed 5 bases from V and 6 bases from J, with 11 bases in between. The germline gives CDR1 LNHDA, CDR2 SQIVND (reference sequence). The CDR3 extends over 13 amino acids. The CDR3 DNA is TGTGCCAGTAGTCCAGGTTGGGGAAACATTCAGTACTTC. This encodes CASSPGWGNIQYF. Variable domain in full (rest from reference TRBV19 and TRBJ2-4): DGGITQSPKYLFRKEGQNVTLSCEQNLNHDAMYWYRQDPGQGLRLIYYSQIVNDFQKGDIAEGYSVSREKKESFPLTVTSAQKNPTAFYLCASSPGWGNIQYFGAGTRLSVL.

This clonotype has at least ten counts. The V and J genes are TRBV6-5 and TRBJ2-7, with D tentatively TRBD1 (6 bases). The ends were cut back, 5 bases at V and 2 bases at J, with 10 bases in the middle. CDR3 length: 13 residues. Per the germline V gene, CDR1 is MNHEY and CDR2 is SVGAGI. In nucleotides, the CDR3 is TGTGCCAGCAGTCTTGGACAGACCTACGAGCAGTACTTC. Its translation is CASSLGQTYEQYF.

The rearrangement joins TRBV28 to TRBJ2-5; the D gene could be TRBD1 or TRBD2 (5 bases each). In germline, CDR1 is MDHEN, CDR2 SYDVKM. The V and J ends lost 1 base and 2 bases respectively, with 14 bases between them. The length of the CDR3 is 16 residues. The CDR3: CASSLFGAANQETQYF. The CDR3 DNA reads TGTGCCAGCAGTTTATTCGGGGCAGCTAATCAAGAGACCCAGTACTTC.

This clonotype has a count of ten or more. The chain joins TRBV7-2 to TRBJ2-7, with 7 bases matching TRBD2. Germline V gene sequence: CDR1 SGHTA, CDR2 FQGNSA. With V trimmed by 5 bases and J by 2 bases, 9 bases remained unmatched. There are 15 residues in the CDR3. CDR3 DNA sequence: TGTGCCAGCAGCATCAAGCGGGGAGCCACCTACGAGCAGTACTTC. As protein: CASSIKRGATYEQYF.

Details on this clonotype: A read error may produce the germline difference seen at one junction end. The J gene is TRBJ2-5, the V gene TRBV6-2 or TRBV6-3; either TRBD1 or TRBD2 may supply D (5 bases each). There are 14 residues in the CDR3. CDR1 is MNHEY and CDR2 is SVGEGT in the germline V gene. CDR3 DNA sequence: TGTGCCAGCAGTTACGAGGGGACCCAAGGGACCCAGTACTTC. It translates to CASSYEGTQGTQYF.

Ten or more counts support this clonotype. The chain links TRBV4-1 to TRBJ1-1; the D gene is possibly TRBD1 (6 bases). Germline V gives CDR1 MGHRA, CDR2 YSYEKL. The CDR3 covers 16 residues. Trimming cost V 0 bases and J 5 bases, with 16 bases left between them. The CDR3 loop reads CASSQEVGGPGTEAFF. In DNA, the CDR3 is TGCGCCAGCAGCCAAGAAGTGGGGGGGCCGGGGACTGAAGCTTTCTTT.

There are many counts of this clonotype. The chain has TRBV7-2 and TRBJ1-1; no reliable D call. CDR3 length: 13 residues. Between the trimmed V and J ends, which lost 1 base and 8 bases, there was a span of 11 bases. Germline CDR1 and CDR2: SGHTA and FQGNSA. CDR3 loop: CASSLVTAGEAFF. CDR3 sequence (DNA): TGTGCCAGCAGCTTAGTAACCGCGGGAGAAGCTTTCTTT.

V is TRBV12-3 or TRBV12-4 and J is TRBJ2-5; TRBD2 agrees at 10 bases. CDR3 size: 14 residues. J gave up 7 bases and V 6 bases, and 8 bases lay outside the gene matches. The DNA for the CDR3 is TGTGCCAGCAGCACAAGCGGGAGGGGTGTGACCCAGTACTTC. Encoded protein: CASSTSGRGVTQYF.